This TCR beta chain was documented in a study of cytomegalovirus exposure and HLA in healthy donors. The CDR3 length is 16 residues. Researchers ran the PCR with 60 Vbeta and 13 Jbeta primers. TCRdb's copy holds only in-frame clones and misses some; the assay was immunoSEQ multiplex PCR. The sample holds some 170,000 clones, about 83% seen once. This sequence was found in a female donor in good health and CMV-seronegative. The material sequenced was PBMCs. The chain carries TRBV21-1 and TRBJ1-3; TRBD1 reflects the table's D call only, with no check against the DNA. TRBV21-1 is labeled a pseudogene. The CDR3 nucleotides read TGTGCCAGCAGCAAAGAGGGGAAACCAACTGGAAACACCATATATTTT. Its translation is CASSKEGKPTGNTIYF.